The clone carrying this T cell receptor (beta chain) was found once. Its target is not known. All donors were Caucasian adults living in Nashville, Tennessee. The sample originates from a study of shared clonotypes between healthy human individuals. Looking at the study overall: The donors, two women and a few men, were aged 18 to 49.

The CDR3 extends over 16 amino acids. Germline lookup yields CDR1 PRHDT and CDR2 FYEKMQ (reference sequence). The trim removed 1 base at V and 2 bases at J, leaving 7 bases unmatched. The method was immunoSEQ multiplex PCR; TCRdb's version includes in-frame clones alone and lacks a portion of them. The sample comprises a few hundred thousand clones, roughly 87% of which are singletons, and roughly 16% rests with the top ten. Study-level results: Having only a few donors restricted how much genetic and exposure-history diversity was captured.

The sequenced sample consisted of memory CD8+ T cells sorted from blood. As to subset: CD45RO+ cells pooled with CCR7-negative TemRA cells. The sequence was collected from a man aged 18 to 35 in good health. The V call is TRBV13, the J call TRBJ2-7, with TRBD2 matching 8 bases. CDR3 nucleotide sequence: TGTGCCAGCAGCTTAGAGGGCGGGGGGACTACCTACGAGCAGTACTTC. Its protein is CASSLEGGGTTYEQYF. The variable domain in full, with the rest retrieved from reference TRBV13 and TRBJ2-7, is AAGVIQSPRHLIKEKRETATLKCYPIPRHDTVYWYQQGPGQDPQFLISFYEKMQSDKGSIPDRFSAQQFSDYHSELNMSSLELGDSALYFCASSLEGGGTTYEQYFGPGTRLTVT.